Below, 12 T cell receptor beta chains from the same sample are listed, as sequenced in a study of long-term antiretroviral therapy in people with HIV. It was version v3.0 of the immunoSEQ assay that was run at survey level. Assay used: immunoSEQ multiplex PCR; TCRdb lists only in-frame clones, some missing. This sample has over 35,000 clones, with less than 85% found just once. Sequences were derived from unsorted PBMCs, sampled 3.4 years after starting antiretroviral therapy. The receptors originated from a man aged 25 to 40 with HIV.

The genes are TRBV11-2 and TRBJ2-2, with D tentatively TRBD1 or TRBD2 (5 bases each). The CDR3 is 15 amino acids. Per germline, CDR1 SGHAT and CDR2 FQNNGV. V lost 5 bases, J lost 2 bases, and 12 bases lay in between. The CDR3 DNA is TGTGCCAGCAGCCCGGGGCAGCCCAACACCGGGGAGCTGTTTTTT. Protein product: CASSPGQPNTGELFF.

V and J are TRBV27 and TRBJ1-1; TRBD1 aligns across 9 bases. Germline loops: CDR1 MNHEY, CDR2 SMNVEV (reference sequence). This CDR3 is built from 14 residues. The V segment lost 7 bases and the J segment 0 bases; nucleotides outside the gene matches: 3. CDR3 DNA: TGTGCCAGCAACCACAGGGGGCTGAACACTGAAGCTTTCTTT. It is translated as CASNHRGLNTEAFF.

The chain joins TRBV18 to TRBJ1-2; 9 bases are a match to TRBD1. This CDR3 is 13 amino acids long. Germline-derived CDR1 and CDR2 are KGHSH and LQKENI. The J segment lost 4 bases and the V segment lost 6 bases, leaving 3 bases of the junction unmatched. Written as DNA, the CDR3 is TGTGCCAGCTCGTCGGGACAGGGCTATGGCTACACCTTC. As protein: CASSSGQGYGYTF.

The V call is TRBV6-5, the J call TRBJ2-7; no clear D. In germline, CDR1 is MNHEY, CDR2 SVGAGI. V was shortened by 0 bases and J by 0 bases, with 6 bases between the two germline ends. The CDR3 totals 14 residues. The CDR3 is CASSYSLSSYEQYF. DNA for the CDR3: TGTGCCAGCAGTTACTCTTTAAGCTCCTACGAGCAGTACTTC.

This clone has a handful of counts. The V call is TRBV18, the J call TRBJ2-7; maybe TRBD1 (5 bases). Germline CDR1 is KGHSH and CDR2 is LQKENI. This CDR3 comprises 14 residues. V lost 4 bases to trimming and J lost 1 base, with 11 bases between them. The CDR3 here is CASSRSGISYEQYF. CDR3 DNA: TGTGCCAGCTCACGTTCAGGGATATCCTACGAGCAGTACTTC.

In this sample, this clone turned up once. This chain's CDR3 is CASSLLASSYEQYF. The CDR3 bases are TGTGCCAGCAGTTTATTAGCCAGTTCCTACGAGCAGTACTTC. This chain connects TRBV28 to TRBJ2-7; D is uncertain. Looked up from germline, CDR1 is MDHEN and CDR2 is SYDVKM. Trimming shortened V by 1 base and J by 1 base, and 8 bases separated the two germline ends. This CDR3 comprises 14 residues.

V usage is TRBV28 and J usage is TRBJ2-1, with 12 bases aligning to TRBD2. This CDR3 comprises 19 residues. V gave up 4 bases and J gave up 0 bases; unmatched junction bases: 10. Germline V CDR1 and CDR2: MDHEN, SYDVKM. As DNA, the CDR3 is TGTGCCAGCAGTTCCCCCCGGCTAGCGGGAGGGATCTCCTACAATGAGCAGTTCTTC. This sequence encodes CASSSPRLAGGISYNEQFF.

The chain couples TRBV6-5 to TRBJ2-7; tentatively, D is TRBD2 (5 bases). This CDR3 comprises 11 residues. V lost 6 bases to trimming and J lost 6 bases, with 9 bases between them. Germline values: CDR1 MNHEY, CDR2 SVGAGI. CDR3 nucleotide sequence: TGTGCCAGCAGCCACAGCGGCGAGCAGTACTTC. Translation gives CASSHSGEQYF.

CDR3 region: CASSRTVNNEQFF. In nucleotides, the CDR3 is TGCGCCAGCAGCCGTACAGTTAACAATGAGCAGTTCTTC. V and J are TRBV5-1 and TRBJ2-1, with no clear D. The CDR3 consists of 13 residues. Germline CDR1 SGHRS, CDR2 YFSETQ. Trimming stripped 4 bases from V and 5 bases from J, with 10 bases between.

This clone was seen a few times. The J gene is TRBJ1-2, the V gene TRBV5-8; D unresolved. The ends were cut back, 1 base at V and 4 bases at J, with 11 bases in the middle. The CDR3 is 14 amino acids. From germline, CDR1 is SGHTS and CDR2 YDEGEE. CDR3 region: CASSLKEGSYGYTF. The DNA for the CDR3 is TGTGCCAGCAGCTTGAAAGAAGGTTCCTATGGCTACACCTTC.

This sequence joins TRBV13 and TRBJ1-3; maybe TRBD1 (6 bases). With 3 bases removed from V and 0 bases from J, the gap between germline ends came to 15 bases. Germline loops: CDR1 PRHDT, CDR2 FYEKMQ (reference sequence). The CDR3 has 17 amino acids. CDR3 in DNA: TGTGCCAGCAGCTTGTCCCTCCGGGACATCTCTGGAAACACCATATATTTT. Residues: CASSLSLRDISGNTIYF.

This chain's CDR3 is CASSLVSVAESSGNTIYF. CDR3 nucleotide sequence: TGCGCCAGCAGCTTGGTTAGTGTCGCGGAGAGCTCTGGAAACACCATATATTTT. V usage is TRBV5-1 and J usage is TRBJ1-3; D is unclear. Trimming shortened V by 0 bases and J by 0 bases, and 16 bases separated the two germline ends. The length of the CDR3 is 18 residues. Germline lookup yields CDR1 SGHRS and CDR2 YFSETQ.